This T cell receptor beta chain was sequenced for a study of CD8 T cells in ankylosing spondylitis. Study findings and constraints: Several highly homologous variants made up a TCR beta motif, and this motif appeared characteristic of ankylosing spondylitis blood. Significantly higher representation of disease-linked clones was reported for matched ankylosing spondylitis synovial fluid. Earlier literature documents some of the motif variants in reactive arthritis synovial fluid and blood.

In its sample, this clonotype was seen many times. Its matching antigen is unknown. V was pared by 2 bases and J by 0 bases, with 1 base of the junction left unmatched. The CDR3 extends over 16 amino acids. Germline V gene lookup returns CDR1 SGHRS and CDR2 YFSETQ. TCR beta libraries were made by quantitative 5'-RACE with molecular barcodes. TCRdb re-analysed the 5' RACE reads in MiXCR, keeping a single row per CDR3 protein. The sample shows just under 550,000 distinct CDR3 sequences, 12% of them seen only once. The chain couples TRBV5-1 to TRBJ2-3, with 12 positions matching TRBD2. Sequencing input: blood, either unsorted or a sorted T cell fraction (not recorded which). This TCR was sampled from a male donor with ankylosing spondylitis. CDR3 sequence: CASSFGLAGSTDTQYF. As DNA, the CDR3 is TGCGCCAGCAGCTTCGGACTAGCGGGGAGCACAGATACGCAGTATTTT.